This T cell receptor (beta chain) is from a study of glioma-infiltrating T cells. Germline assignment: CDR1 SGHTA and CDR2 FQGNSA. The CDR3 sequence is 14 residues long. With 5 bases removed from V and 2 bases from J, the gap between germline ends came to 13 bases. The iRepertoire nested amplicon-rescue multiplex PCR amplified TCR alpha and beta CDR3s from RNA. TCRdb fed the multiplex PCR reads into MiXCR, producing one record per CDR3 protein. The sample has approximately 120,000 distinct CDR3 sequences, around 25% seen once; the top ten hold about 30%. This clonotype was seen ten or more times. The chain employs TRBV7-2 and TRBJ2-7; maybe TRBD1 (8 bases). The clonotype was recovered from a human donor with low-grade glioma or glioblastoma, undergoing nonglioma brain surgery, or in good health (not recorded which). Sequencing was done on a sample of glioma tissue, nonneoplastic brain tissue, or PBMCs (not recorded which). The CDR3 DNA reads as TGTGCCAGCAGCGAGCGGGACAGGCCCTACGAGCAGTACTTC. It is translated as CASSERDRPYEQYF.